The rows below give T cell receptor beta chains drawn from one sample of a study of blood T cell repertoires in COVID-19. The data were produced by immunoSEQ multiplex PCR, yet TCRdb's version contains in-frame clones alone and is incomplete. Found here are about 240,000 clones, 86% of them singletons; the top ten hold 10%. Sequenced: peripheral blood. These TCRs come from a woman between 45 and 65 years old with COVID-19, enrolled during active disease. The CDR3 runs from the conserved cysteine through the conserved F or W.

J gene,V gene,CDR3 protein
TRBJ2-2,TRBV14,CASSRQTGVVAGELFF
TRBJ2-5,TRBV2,CASGLNQETQYF
TRBJ1-3,TRBV28,CASSLARGNTIYF
TRBJ1-1,TRBV7-9,CASSPGQEAFF
TRBJ2-2,TRBV5-1,CASTPSGGDTGELFF
TRBJ1-1,TRBV11-2,CASSSLRGRTEAFF
TRBJ1-6,TRBV19,CASSNQDRALNNSPLHF
TRBJ1-2,TRBV6-6,CASSLRLWDRGANYGYTF
TRBJ1-5,TRBV27,CASSLRTGGNQPQHF
TRBJ1-1,TRBV27,CASSLMRDTEAFF
TRBJ1-1,TRBV27,CASSLLGGPNTEAFF
TRBJ1-1,TRBV7-6,CASRSTLNTEAFF
TRBJ1-5,TRBV28,CASRGQGVQPQHF
TRBJ2-3,TRBV6-1,CASSEGLLAGAPSTDTQYF
TRBJ2-3,TRBV6-5,CASSSGTPRDTQYF
TRBJ2-3,TRBV24-1,CATSGEGEDTQYF
TRBJ1-5,TRBV19,CASNSGQGRVQPQHF
TRBJ1-1,TRBV7-9,CASSSPLKGDNSAFF
TRBJ1-1,TRBV7-8,CASSLESRLNTEAFF
TRBJ1-4,TRBV30,CAWSVSFEKLFF
TRBJ2-3,TRBV13,CASSRAVGGKADTQYF
TRBJ1-6,TRBV6-5,CASSPYRDSPLHF
TRBJ1-5,TRBV19,CASSMRIGQGAQPQHF
TRBJ1-1,TRBV4-3,CASSQDKAGDTEAFF
TRBJ2-5,TRBV7-6,CASSLEGSSQETQYF
TRBJ1-5,TRBV12-3/TRBV12-4,CASSITRNQPQHF
TRBJ2-3,TRBV12-5,CASGLGGTATDTQYF
TRBJ2-2,TRBV4-1,CASSLSGGNTGELFF
TRBJ1-5,TRBV19,CASSKHQREQPQHF
TRBJ1-2,TRBV3-1/TRBV3-2,CASSPSQGVGGYTF
TRBJ1-1,TRBV29-1,CSVDRDFGREAFF
TRBJ1-2,TRBV5-1,CASSLEGDFNYGYTF
TRBJ1-6,TRBV10-1,CASRARDSSYTYNSPLHF
TRBJ2-3,TRBV9,CASSPLGGTDTQYF
TRBJ1-1,TRBV18,CASSLVKGAQTEAFF
TRBJ1-1,TRBV19,CASSGKWTGRNTEAFF
TRBJ2-1,TRBV24-1,CATSDLSSGGLDEQFF
TRBJ1-5,TRBV3-1/TRBV3-2,CASSSTGLNQPQHF
TRBJ1-5,TRBV28,CASSSRDRARNQPQHF
TRBJ1-1,TRBV11-3,CASSLDPGGEAFF
TRBJ2-1,TRBV28,CASTLRNPGSNDNEQFF
TRBJ1-5,TRBV19,CASSIDHSGSGEHF
TRBJ2-2,TRBV23-1,CASSPRTGRVGELFF
TRBJ2-2,TRBV30,CAWSNGQGELFF
TRBJ2-1,TRBV30,CAWSRGQGIINEQFF
TRBJ2-3,TRBV7-3,CASSTGTRNTDTQYF
TRBJ2-7,TRBV28,CASSYEQAYEQYF
TRBJ1-2,TRBV3-1/TRBV3-2,CASSQETRGGYTF
TRBJ1-3,TRBV10-1,CASSDNQVYSSSGNTIYF
TRBJ2-1,TRBV3-1/TRBV3-2,CASSQVGLAGSRPVDNEQFF
TRBJ2-4,TRBV19,CASSQLAKNIQYF
TRBJ2-6,TRBV9,CASSVGSGPASGANVLTF
TRBJ2-5,TRBV5-1,CASSLSPWTGVETQYF
TRBJ1-5,TRBV18,CASSPVGRGGSSNQPQHF
TRBJ1-5,TRBV20-1,CSASPGAVPSPQHF
TRBJ2-5,TRBV3-1/TRBV3-2,CASSPGTVKTQYF
TRBJ1-5,TRBV7-2,CASSFRGQGQPQHF
TRBJ1-4,TRBV28,CASSLGLGAENEKLFF
TRBJ1-1,TRBV19,CASSIGVNTEAFF